This T cell receptor beta chain was identified during a study of cytomegalovirus exposure and HLA in healthy donors. The study, taken as a whole, reports: Most CMV-associated TCR beta chains were later found to appear HLA-restricted. Earlier findings revealed that most TCR beta V segments proved productive either about 90% or about 30% of the time. Analyzed later, association rates of TCRs varied across HLA loci, with DRB1 most and HLA-C fewest.

The PCR ran on 60 Vbeta and 13 Jbeta primers. Under the authors' procedure: In a later analysis, about 12 million of approximately 80 million unique beta chains occurred in at least two donors. Method: immunoSEQ multiplex PCR; TCRdb's copy keeps in-frame clones and lacks some. V, J and clone size are those of that table, while D and trimming were read from the DNA. The sample lists about 210,000 clones, roughly 87% occurring once. About this clone itself: Its antigen is undetermined.

V lost 7 bases, J lost 2 bases, and 9 bases lay in between. The CDR3 sequence is 13 residues long. From germline, CDR1 is MNHEY and CDR2 SVGAGI. What was sequenced was PBMCs. The receptor comes from a boy aged 2 to 10 in good health and CMV-seronegative. The chain combines TRBV6-5 with TRBJ2-1, with no clear D. CDR3 amino acids: CASKLTPYNEQFF. CDR3 coding DNA: TGTGCCAGCAAGCTCACCCCCTACAATGAGCAGTTCTTC.